Listed here are 29 T cell receptor beta chains from one sample, sequenced in a study of cytomegalovirus exposure and HLA in healthy donors. Primers for the PCR totalled 60 Vbeta and 13 Jbeta. Data came from immunoSEQ multiplex PCR; TCRdb stores just in-frame clones and leaves some out. The sample includes over 150,000 clones, around 84% of them seen just once. The source material was PBMCs. Every receptor here comes from a boy aged 2-9 years in good health and CMV-seronegative.

Of note for this clone: Other DNA sequences in this specimen translate into the identical CDR3. The CDR3 sequence: CASSEGGGNTEAFF. CDR3 DNA: TGTGCCAGCAGTGAAGGGGGAGGGAACACTGAAGCTTTCTTT. The chain employs TRBV6-1 and TRBJ1-1; D gene uncertain. In germline, CDR1 is MNHNS, CDR2 SASEGT. V lost 1 base to trimming and J lost 1 base, with 7 bases between them. The CDR3 has 14 residues.

The V and J genes are TRBV6-6 and TRBJ1-5; D may be TRBD1 (6 bases). CDR1 and CDR2 (germline): MNHNY, SVGAGI (reference sequence). The CDR3 runs 15 residues. Trimming left V 5 bases short and J 3 bases short, with 14 bases between. The CDR3 loop reads CASSGTGSFNQPQHF. CDR3 DNA sequence: TGTGCCAGCAGTGGTACAGGGAGCTTCAATCAGCCCCAGCATTTT.

This chain uses TRBV19 with TRBJ2-7; no definite D call. The CDR3 totals 9 residues. Per the germline V gene, CDR1 is LNHDA and CDR2 is SQIVND (reference sequence). V was trimmed by 10 bases and J by 6 bases, leaving 7 bases between them. Here the CDR3 DNA reads TGTGCCATTCTCCTCGAGCAGTACTTC. This sequence encodes CAILLEQYF.

The CDR3 here is CAWSVLQGTEAFF. The CDR3 DNA reads as TGTGCCTGGAGTGTACTGCAGGGCACTGAAGCTTTCTTT. The chain carries TRBV30 and TRBJ1-1; possibly TRBD1 for D (5 bases). The length of the CDR3 is 13 residues. Per germline, CDR1 GTSNPN and CDR2 SVGIG (reference sequence). V was cut by 0 bases and J by 4 bases, with 9 bases left in between.

The J gene is TRBJ1-5, the V gene TRBV28; possibly TRBD1 for D (5 bases). V was pared by 3 bases and J by 6 bases, with 12 bases between. This CDR3 contains 14 residues. Germline CDR1 and CDR2: MDHEN and SYDVKM. This CDR3 is CASSFDSRSQPQHF. CDR3 bases: TGTGCCAGCAGTTTCGACAGCCGGAGTCAGCCCCAGCATTTT.

The chain recombines TRBV27 with TRBJ2-2, with 13 nucleotides matching TRBD2. The CDR3 is 16 amino acids. CDR1 and CDR2 from the germline V gene are MNHEY and SMNVEV (reference sequence). V dropped 4 bases and J dropped 3; count of bases not matched to a gene: 2. CDR3 nucleotide sequence: TGTGCCAGCAGTTCACTAGCGGGAGGGTACACCGGGGAGCTGTTTTTT. Amino acid sequence: CASSSLAGGYTGELFF.

In this sample, this clone turned up once. V and J are TRBV5-8 and TRBJ1-6, with D possibly TRBD1 on 6 matching bases. The CDR3 runs to 15 residues. Trimming pared 2 bases from V and 7 bases from J, leaving 13 bases between. CDR1 SGHTS and CDR2 YDEGEE come from the germline V gene. The CDR3 sequence is CASSFGQLANSPLHF. The CDR3 nucleotides are TGTGCCAGCAGCTTCGGACAGTTAGCCAATTCACCCCTCCACTTT.

The rearrangement uses TRBV5-4 and TRBJ2-4; D is ambiguous. Trimming cost V 2 bases and J 0 bases, with 15 bases left between them. CDR3 size: 17 residues. From germline, CDR1 is SGHNT and CDR2 YYREEE (reference sequence). CDR3 loop: CASSLGGDFLAKNIQYF. The CDR3 region has the DNA TGTGCCAGCAGCTTAGGTGGCGACTTTCTAGCCAAAAACATTCAGTACTTC. Filled out from reference TRBV5-4 and TRBJ2-4, the complete variable domain reads ETGVTQSPTHLIKTRGQQVTLRCSSQSGHNTVSWYQQALGQGPQFIFQYYREEENGRGNFPPRFSGLQFPNYSSELNVNALELDDSALYLCASSLGGDFLAKNIQYFGAGTRLSVL.

The chain uses TRBV5-1 and TRBJ1-2; D gene uncertain. V lost 2 bases, J lost 7 bases, and 18 bases lay in between. Germline CDR1 and CDR2: SGHRS and YFSETQ. The CDR3 has 15 residues. This CDR3 is CASSLIPRGFGGYTF. The CDR3 nucleotides read TGCGCCAGCAGCTTAATACCACGGGGATTCGGTGGCTACACCTTC.

V and J are TRBV6-1 and TRBJ1-6; the match to TRBD1 covers 7 bases. The V and J ends lost 6 bases and 8 bases, in that order; junction bases with no gene match: 7. Germline V gene lookup returns CDR1 MNHNS and CDR2 SASEGT. This CDR3 comprises 14 residues. The CDR3 region is CASRRGQIHSPLHF. The CDR3 DNA follows: TGTGCCAGCAGGAGGGGACAGATACATTCACCCCTCCACTTT.

The V call is TRBV4-1, the J call TRBJ1-3, with 7 bases aligning to TRBD1. The CDR3 spans 18 residues. V was pared by 1 base and J by 0 bases, with 9 bases of the junction left unmatched. Germline V lookup: CDR1 MGHRA, CDR2 YSYEKL. CDR3 loop: CASSQGGGLKFSGNTIYF. In nucleotides, the CDR3 is TGCGCCAGCAGCCAAGGAGGGGGCCTAAAATTCTCTGGAAACACCATATATTTT.

The chain has TRBV28 and TRBJ2-5, with a weak D call TRBD2 (5 bases). Germline V gives CDR1 MDHEN, CDR2 SYDVKM. V gave up 6 bases and J gave up 1 base, with 9 bases separating them. The CDR3 has 13 amino acids. The DNA of the CDR3 is TGTGCCAGCAGACCGGGAATCCAAGAGACCCAGTACTTC. Protein product: CASRPGIQETQYF.

This clone is a singleton in its sample. The CDR3 protein is CASSSIGLANEQFF. CDR3 DNA sequence: TGTGCCAGCAGCTCGATAGGACTAGCGAATGAGCAGTTCTTC. The J gene is TRBJ2-1, the V gene TRBV7-6; 9 positions match TRBD2. The CDR3 is 14 amino acids. Germline V CDR1 and CDR2: SGHVS, FNYEAQ. J lost 7 bases, V lost 4 bases, and 5 bases had no gene match.

This clone was detected a few times. The V gene is TRBV6-5, the J gene TRBJ2-5; D gene unclear. Per germline, CDR1 MNHEY and CDR2 SVGAGI. This CDR3 contains 13 residues. The V and J ends lost 6 bases and 5 bases respectively, with 13 bases between them. The CDR3 nucleotides are TGTGCCAGCAGCCCCTCCGACGGGGAGACCCAGTACTTC. This translates into CASSPSDGETQYF.

The rearrangement joins TRBV29-1 to TRBJ2-1; 7 nucleotides align to TRBD2. The germline CDR1 and CDR2 sequences are SQVTM and ANQGSEA. V lost 6 bases to trimming and J lost 0 bases; unmatched junction nucleotides: 8. The CDR3 has 15 residues. As DNA, the CDR3 is TGCAGCGTCCAAACTAGCGCGAGCTCCTACAATGAGCAGTTCTTC. It is translated as CSVQTSASSYNEQFF.

The V gene is TRBV2, the J gene TRBJ2-5, with 8 bases aligning to TRBD1. After removal of 2 bases from V and 7 bases from J, the junction contained 9 bases not matched to a gene. CDR3 length: 15 amino acids. Germline loops: CDR1 SNHLY, CDR2 FYNNEI. The CDR3 nucleotides read TGTGCCAGCAGTGAACAGGGGGCCATCGAGAGGACCCAGTACTTC. It specifies CASSEQGAIERTQYF.

This sequence joins TRBV2 and TRBJ2-2; 9 bases are shared with TRBD1. CDR3 size: 14 residues. Germline CDR1 reads SNHLY; CDR2 reads FYNNEI. The V segment lost 6 bases and the J segment 4 bases; nucleotides outside the gene matches: 3. The CDR3 region has the DNA TGTGCCAGCAGGCAGGACAGGGGCACCGGGGAGCTGTTTTTT. Encoded protein: CASRQDRGTGELFF.

This clone was seen more than once but under ten times. The rearrangement uses TRBV18 and TRBJ2-7; D possibly corresponds to TRBD2 (5 bases). Per germline, CDR1 KGHSH and CDR2 LQKENI. With 5 bases removed from V and 8 bases from J, the gap between germline ends came to 25 bases. This CDR3 is built from 16 residues. The CDR3 DNA reads as TGTGCCAGCTCAACCACAACCGAACCCTCGGGGTGGAAGCAGTACTTC. It is translated as CASSTTTEPSGWKQYF. Looking up the rest from reference TRBV18 and TRBJ2-7 gives the full variable domain: NAGVMQNPRHLVRRRGQEARLRCSPMKGHSHVYWYRQLPEEGLKFMVYLQKENIIDESGMPKERFSAEFPKEGPSILRIQQVVRGDSAAYFCASSTTTEPSGWKQYFGPGTRLTVT.

The gene calls are TRBV6-1 and TRBJ1-1, with 10 positions matching TRBD1. Germline values: CDR1 MNHNS, CDR2 SASEGT. Trimming took 6 bases from V and 10 from J; bases not matched to a gene: 8. The CDR3 is 13 amino acids. The CDR3 here is CASRGQGFAGAFF. The DNA for the CDR3 is TGTGCCAGCAGGGGACAGGGGTTCGCCGGAGCTTTCTTT.

This clone was counted a few times. This chain connects TRBV5-1 to TRBJ2-7; possible D gene TRBD1, 6 bases. The CDR3 runs to 13 residues. V shed 1 base and J shed 5 bases, with 10 bases lying between them. Germline-derived CDR1 and CDR2 are SGHRS and YFSETQ. CDR3 sequence (DNA): TGCGCCAGCAGCTTGTCAGGGGCCAACGAGCAGTACGTC. Amino acid sequence: CASSLSGANEQYV.

The genes are TRBV4-1 and TRBJ2-1; D unresolved. The germline V and J ends were trimmed by 3 bases and 8 bases, with 11 bases remaining between them. The V gene's germline CDR1 is MGHRA and CDR2 YSYEKL. The CDR3 is 13 residues long. The CDR3 nucleotides read TGCGCCAGCAGCCAGTTTGGCGGCGATGAGCAGTTCTTC. Its protein product is CASSQFGGDEQFF.

This clone was picked up a small number of times. The V and J genes are TRBV2 and TRBJ1-5, with D possibly being TRBD1 (6 bases). This CDR3 contains 16 residues. V was cut by 8 bases and J by 1 base, with 18 bases left in between. CDR1 and CDR2 from the germline V gene are SNHLY and FYNNEI. The chain's CDR3 is CASQPRGGGSNQPQHF. The CDR3 DNA reads as TGTGCCAGCCAACCCCGCGGGGGCGGAAGCAATCAGCCCCAGCATTTT.

The chain recombines TRBV6-4 with TRBJ2-3; D perhaps matches TRBD1 (6 bases). This CDR3 is 13 amino acids long. V lost 5 bases to trimming and J lost 2 bases, with 8 bases between them. The germline CDR1 and CDR2 sequences are MRHNA and SNTAGT. CDR3 sequence reads: CASSRDNTDTQYF. The CDR3, as DNA: TGTGCCAGCAGTCGGGACAACACAGATACGCAGTATTTT.

The V gene is TRBV7-9, the J gene TRBJ2-7; 9 nucleotides match TRBD1. CDR1 is SEHNR and CDR2 is FQNEAQ in the germline V gene (reference sequence). The CDR3 runs to 16 residues. Unmatched junction bases numbered 9, after V lost 4 bases and J lost 2 bases. The CDR3 bases are TGTGCCAGCAGCTCACCGGGACAGGGAACAACCTACGAGCAGTACTTC. It codes for CASSSPGQGTTYEQYF. The variable domain in full, with the rest retrieved from reference TRBV7-9 and TRBJ2-7, is DTGVSQNPRHKITKRGQNVTFRCDPISEHNRLYWYRQTLGQGPEFLTYFQNEAQLEKSRLLSDRFSAERPKGSFSTLEIQRTEQGDSAMYLCASSSPGQGTTYEQYFGPGTRLTVT.

The V call is TRBV6-1, the J call TRBJ1-3; TRBD1 agrees at 10 bases. There are 13 residues in the CDR3. V lost 10 bases to trimming and J lost 11 bases; unmatched junction nucleotides: 11. CDR1 and CDR2 (germline): MNHNS, SASEGT. For the CDR3, the DNA is TGTGCCACCCACCGGGACAGGGGATCCCCCATATATTTT. Residues: CATHRDRGSPIYF.

The gene calls are TRBV11-2 and TRBJ2-5; tentatively, D is TRBD1 (5 bases). Near its end, the DNA agrees better with TRBJ2-7, so the J call may be wrong. The CDR3 is 16 residues long. The germline CDR1 and CDR2 sequences are SGHAT and FQNNGV. This CDR3 reads CASSSLVGQDTYEQYF. CDR3 sequence (DNA): TGTGCCAGCAGCTCACTTGTGGGGCAGGATACCTACGAGCAGTACTTC.

This clone was found a few times. The J gene is TRBJ2-3, the V gene TRBV7-6; D remains ambiguous. The germline V gene encodes CDR1 SGHVS and CDR2 FNYEAQ. The V and J ends lost 6 bases and 2 bases respectively, with 12 bases between them. This CDR3 is 14 amino acids long. CDR3 coding DNA: TGTGCCAGCAGATACACGGAGATCACAGATACGCAGTATTTT. Protein product: CASRYTEITDTQYF.

The V and J genes are TRBV25-1 and TRBJ2-7; TRBD1 agrees at 7 bases. V was pared by 2 bases and J by 3 bases, with 4 bases of the junction left unmatched. CDR1 MGHDK and CDR2 SYGVNS come from the germline V gene. The CDR3 contains 14 residues. CDR3 region: CASSEVGQSYEQYF. The CDR3, as DNA: TGTGCCAGCAGTGAAGTGGGACAGAGCTACGAGCAGTACTTC.

A remark on this clone: A read error may produce the germline difference seen at one junction end. The chain employs TRBV6-1 and TRBJ2-5, with 7 bases fitting TRBD2. This CDR3 has 12 residues. Germline CDR1 is MNHNS and CDR2 is SASEGT. CDR3 residues: CASSEALGREDF. The CDR3 nucleotides are TGTGCCAGCAGTGAAGCGCTTGGGAGGGAGGACTTC.